This T cell receptor beta chain was captured in a study of CD8 T cells in ankylosing spondylitis. The TCR beta libraries were generated through quantitative 5'-RACE incorporating molecular barcodes. TCRdb fed the 5' RACE reads into MiXCR, producing one record per CDR3 protein. Here the sample spans about 39,000 distinct CDR3 sequences, around 10% being singletons. General observations from the study: Relatively rare in peripheral blood, disease-linked clones were also CD8+. A TCR beta motif of eight highly homologous variants appeared characteristic of ankylosing spondylitis blood. As reported, disease-linked clones showed significant enrichment in matched ankylosing spondylitis synovial fluid.

This clonotype was detected ten times or more. Its target is not known. Trimming removed 5 bases at V and 3 bases at J, with 20 bases between. Looked up from germline, CDR1 is SEHNR and CDR2 is FQNEAQ (reference sequence). The CDR3 runs 16 residues. V gene TRBV7-9 combines with J gene TRBJ2-7, with TRBD1 as a possible D gene (7 bases). The sequencing input was blood, either unsorted or a sorted T cell fraction (not recorded which). This receptor was identified in a male donor with ankylosing spondylitis or in good health (not recorded which). The CDR3 DNA reads as TGTGCCAGCAGCCAGTCGCTGGGCAGGGGGGACTACGAGCAGTACTTC. Translated, it gives CASSQSLGRGDYEQYF.